This record looks at one T cell receptor beta chain sequence and its context. The sample comes from a study of shared T cell receptors in the human thymus. The V and J ends lost 2 bases and 6 bases, in that order; junction bases with no gene match: 2. Germline V gives CDR1 MDHEN, CDR2 SYDVKM. The CDR3 consists of 15 residues. Only in-frame clones appear in the TCRdb table, and some are missing; sequencing was by immunoSEQ multiplex PCR. The sample comprises 600,000 to 900,000 clones, approximately 85% of which are singletons, and roughly 0.01% rests with the top ten. This same sample was also part of a study on human thymus T cells.

This sequence originates from a girl under two years old with a congenital heart defect. Sequencing input: thymocytes. The gene calls are TRBV28 and TRBJ2-1; 12 nucleotides agree with TRBD2. The DNA of the CDR3 is TGTGCCAGCAGTTTAAGGACTAGCGGGGTCAATGAGCAGTTCTTC. It codes for CASSLRTSGVNEQFF.